A single sample gave rise to the 25 T cell receptor beta chains below, sequenced in a study of T cell changes during pregnancy in multiple sclerosis. The data were produced by immunoSEQ multiplex PCR, yet TCRdb's version contains in-frame clones alone and is incomplete. This sample has 84,000 or so clones, with about 95% found just once. The sample here was peripheral blood, taken in the third trimester of pregnancy. These receptors were taken from a female donor with multiple sclerosis, enrolled in a pregnancy study.

V gene TRBV6-1 combines with J gene TRBJ1-3; D is unresolved. V was shortened by 1 base and J by 4 bases, with 8 bases between the two germline ends. The CDR3 totals 14 residues. Germline assignment: CDR1 MNHNS and CDR2 SASEGT. DNA of the CDR3: TGTGCCAGCAGTGAAGAGACATACGGAAACACCATATATTTT. Protein product: CASSEETYGNTIYF.

The J gene is TRBJ2-1, the V gene TRBV19; the D is unclear. CDR3 length equals 13 residues. Per the germline V gene, CDR1 is LNHDA and CDR2 is SQIVND (reference sequence). The V and J ends lost 6 bases and 0 bases respectively, with 6 bases between them. DNA for the CDR3: TGTGCCAGTAGCTACAGCTCCTACAATGAGCAGTTCTTC. Its protein is CASSYSSYNEQFF.

This sequence joins TRBV5-4 and TRBJ2-2, with D tentatively TRBD2 (5 bases). The CDR3 length is 16 residues. Trimming pared 1 base from V and 4 bases from J, leaving 14 bases between. Germline lookup yields CDR1 SGHNT and CDR2 YYREEE (reference sequence). The CDR3 reads CASSLNRWRSTGELFF. CDR3 DNA: TGTGCCAGCAGCTTGAACCGATGGAGGAGCACCGGGGAGCTGTTTTTT.

CDR3 sequence reads: CASSIDQNPNTEAFF. The CDR3 coding sequence is TGTGCCAGTAGTATAGATCAGAACCCGAACACTGAAGCTTTCTTT. J is TRBJ1-1 and V is TRBV19; D uncertain. Trimming removed 0 bases from V and 1 base from J, with 9 bases in between. This CDR3 has 15 residues. Germline assignment: CDR1 LNHDA and CDR2 SQIVND (reference sequence).

Only one count was recorded for this clone. The chain carries TRBV28 and TRBJ1-1; D is possibly TRBD1 (5 bases). Germline V gene lookup returns CDR1 MDHEN and CDR2 SYDVKM. The CDR3 length is 13 residues. Trimming cost V 4 bases and J 4 bases, with 10 bases left between them. For the CDR3, the DNA is TGTGCCAGCAGTTCTTGGGGGGGCACTGAAGCTTTCTTT. It encodes CASSSWGGTEAFF.

This chain connects TRBV19 to TRBJ1-1; TRBD1 is a possible D gene (6 bases). From germline, CDR1 is LNHDA and CDR2 SQIVND (reference sequence). This CDR3 region has 15 residues. The V end lost 5 bases, the J end lost 3 bases, and 16 bases lay between the germline ends. Here the CDR3 reads CASSSRTVGDTEAFF. CDR3 in DNA: TGTGCCAGTAGTTCCCGGACAGTGGGGGACACTGAAGCTTTCTTT. Together with reference TRBV19 and TRBJ1-1, the CDR3 gives the full variable domain: DGGITQSPKYLFRKEGQNVTLSCEQNLNHDAMYWYRQDPGQGLRLIYYSQIVNDFQKGDIAEGYSVSREKKESFPLTVTSAQKNPTAFYLCASSSRTVGDTEAFFGQGTRLTVV.

The chain is built from TRBV18 and TRBJ2-5; 7 bases agree with TRBD1. There are 15 residues in the CDR3. With 6 bases clipped from V and 0 bases from J, the junction kept 7 bases outside the gene matches. Per the germline V gene, CDR1 is KGHSH and CDR2 is LQKENI. CDR3 sequence (DNA): TGTGCCAGCTCCTCTGGGACAGCAAACCAAGAGACCCAGTACTTC. This encodes CASSSGTANQETQYF.

The rearrangement uses TRBV6-4 and TRBJ1-2, with D possibly matching TRBD1 (5 bases). The germline CDR1 and CDR2 sequences are MRHNA and SNTAGT. The ends were cut back, 6 bases at V and 2 bases at J, with 16 bases in the middle. The CDR3 spans 15 residues. The CDR3 coding sequence is TGTGCCAGCAGCTTCACGTCGGGGGGAAACTATGGCTACACCTTC. It yields the protein CASSFTSGGNYGYTF.

The chain couples TRBV29-1 to TRBJ2-7, with D tentatively TRBD2 (6 bases). Germline CDR1 reads SQVTM; CDR2 reads ANQGSEA. V shed 1 base and J shed 0 bases, with 16 bases lying between them. The CDR3 is made up of 16 amino acids. CDR3 sequence: CSVEATKSGDSYEQYF. The DNA of the CDR3 is TGCAGCGTTGAAGCTACGAAGTCGGGAGACTCCTACGAGCAGTACTTC.

The J gene is TRBJ2-7, the V gene TRBV5-4; perhaps TRBD1 as D (7 bases). CDR1 SGHNT and CDR2 YYREEE come from the germline V gene (reference sequence). Trimming removed 2 bases at V and 6 bases at J, with 18 bases between. The CDR3 has 15 residues. The DNA for the CDR3 is TGTGCCAGCAGCTTCGATGAGGGGGCGCGGGGCGAGCAGTACTTC. It yields the protein CASSFDEGARGEQYF.

CDR3 residues: CASSPQGRSYEQYF. The DNA of the CDR3 is TGTGCCAGCTCACCGCAGGGGCGATCCTACGAGCAGTACTTC. V is TRBV18 and J is TRBJ2-7, with TRBD1 as a possible D gene (6 bases). Germline loops: CDR1 KGHSH, CDR2 LQKENI. Trimming removed 3 bases from V and 1 base from J, with 10 bases in between. This CDR3 is built from 14 residues.

The DNA for the CDR3 is TGTGCCAGCAGCTGGGGGGGCCAAACAGATACGCAGTATTTT. Translating gives CASSWGGQTDTQYF. The chain joins TRBV7-2 to TRBJ2-3; D perhaps matches TRBD2 (7 bases). Germline V gene data show CDR1 as SGHTA and CDR2 as FQGNSA. The length of the CDR3 is 14 residues. V was cut by 4 bases and J by 3 bases, with 11 bases left in between.

The chain recombines TRBV6-1 with TRBJ1-2, with 7 bases aligning to TRBD1. The CDR3 spans 14 residues. Per germline, CDR1 MNHNS and CDR2 SASEGT. V lost 0 bases, J lost 8 bases, and 6 bases stayed unmatched. CDR3 DNA sequence: TGTGCCAGCAGTGAAGCAGGGGGACAGATCGGCTACACCTTC. Translation: CASSEAGGQIGYTF.

The rearrangement joins TRBV4-1 to TRBJ1-2; TRBD1 matches at 10 bases. The trim removed 2 bases at V and 7 bases at J, leaving 13 bases unmatched. This CDR3 region has 17 residues. Germline-derived CDR1 and CDR2 are MGHRA and YSYEKL. The CDR3 nucleotides read TGCGCCAGCAGCCAACCTGCCCGAGGACAGGGGGTTCGTGGCTACACCTTC. Protein product: CASSQPARGQGVRGYTF.

V and J are TRBV18 and TRBJ2-7, with 9 bases lining up with TRBD1. Germline CDR1 reads KGHSH; CDR2 reads LQKENI. The CDR3 has 16 amino acids. The ends lost 8 bases at V and 2 bases at J; junction bases unmatched: 13. The DNA of the CDR3 is TGTGCCAGCGCGCACCCGGGACAGGGAGGGACCTACGAGCAGTACTTC. It yields the protein CASAHPGQGGTYEQYF.

V is TRBV11-1 and J is TRBJ2-3, with D possibly TRBD2 on 7 matching bases. The CDR3 spans 14 residues. Deletions cut 1 base from V and 5 bases from J, with 10 bases between. Germline V gene lookup returns CDR1 SGHAT and CDR2 FQDESV (reference sequence). The CDR3 region has the DNA TGTGCCAGCAGCTTAGACAGGGAGGGAGATACGCAGTATTTT. As protein: CASSLDREGDTQYF.

Points on this clone: Its ends do not fully match the called genes, so a read error is possible. J is TRBJ2-7 and V is TRBV18; weak D call: TRBD2 (6 bases). The germline V gene has CDR1 KGHSH and CDR2 LQKENI. This CDR3 comprises 13 residues. CDR3 sequence (DNA): TGTGCCAGCGCACCGGAGGGGATTTACGAGCAGTACTTC. Protein sequence: CASAPEGIYEQYF.

This chain uses TRBV27 with TRBJ2-7; TRBD1 is a possible D gene (6 bases). CDR3 length: 16 residues. Germline CDR1 reads MNHEY; CDR2 reads SMNVEV (reference sequence). Deletions cut 9 bases from V and 4 bases from J, with 25 bases between. The CDR3 reads CASQITAGGAGYEQYF. DNA for the CDR3: TGTGCCAGTCAGATAACGGCTGGGGGCGCCGGGTACGAGCAGTACTTC.

The chain has TRBV9 and TRBJ1-4; tentatively, D is TRBD1 (6 bases). The V end lost 0 bases, the J end lost 10 bases, and 16 bases lay between the germline ends. Germline CDR1 SGDLS, CDR2 YYNGEE. The CDR3 has 15 residues. CDR3 loop: CASSVGWQGRGKLFF. Here the CDR3 DNA reads TGTGCCAGCAGCGTAGGGTGGCAGGGGCGAGGAAAACTGTTTTTT.

This chain links TRBV5-1 with TRBJ2-5; D ambiguous. This CDR3 is built from 11 residues. Trimming shortened V by 5 bases and J by 5 bases, and 7 bases separated the two germline ends. Germline loops: CDR1 SGHRS, CDR2 YFSETQ. The CDR3 region is CASREAETQYF. The CDR3 bases are TGCGCCAGCAGGGAAGCGGAGACCCAGTACTTC.

This clone occurred a few times. The J gene is TRBJ1-2, the V gene TRBV5-1; D remains unclear. The CDR3 is made up of 12 amino acids. The V gene's germline CDR1 is SGHRS and CDR2 YFSETQ. V lost 2 bases and J lost 4, with 6 bases in between. The CDR3 region has the DNA TGCGCCAGCAGCTTAGAGGGCTATGGCTACACCTTC. This codes for CASSLEGYGYTF.

The rearrangement uses TRBV5-6 and TRBJ1-4; weak D call: TRBD1 (6 bases). CDR3 length equals 15 residues. Germline loops: CDR1 SGHDT, CDR2 YYEEEE. The ends were cut back, 3 bases at V and 0 bases at J, with 9 bases in the middle. CDR3 sequence (DNA): TGTGCCAGCAGCTATGGACAGACAACTAATGAAAAACTGTTTTTT. It encodes CASSYGQTTNEKLFF.

The chain employs TRBV7-8 and TRBJ1-1; D remains unclear. The germline gives CDR1 SGHVS, CDR2 FQNEAQ. V lost 2 bases and J 10 bases, leaving 11 bases between the germline ends. The CDR3 has 12 amino acids. This CDR3 is CASSLSGSGAFF. For the CDR3, the DNA is TGTGCCAGCAGCTTATCTGGCAGCGGAGCTTTCTTT. Together with reference TRBV7-8 and TRBJ1-1, the CDR3 gives the full variable domain: GAGVSQSPRYKVAKRGQDVALRCDPISGHVSLFWYQQALGQGPEFLTYFQNEAQLDKSGLPSDRFFAERPEGSVSTLKIQRTQQEDSAVYLCASSLSGSGAFFGQGTRLTVV.

V gene TRBV15 combines with J gene TRBJ2-1; 10 bases match TRBD2. CDR1 is LNHNV, CDR2 YYDKDF, per germline (reference sequence). The CDR3 totals 16 residues. V shed 1 base, J shed 4 bases, and the junction held 4 bases outside the gene matches. The CDR3 region has the DNA TGTGCCACCAGCAGAGTCCAACTAGCGGGGTACAATGAGCAGTTCTTC. Protein product: CATSRVQLAGYNEQFF.

This clone was seen a few times. The chain combines TRBV6-1 with TRBJ2-2; 7 bases are shared with TRBD1. The CDR3 loop spans 15 amino acids. CDR1 is MNHNS, CDR2 SASEGT, per germline. The V segment lost 5 bases and the J segment 5 bases; nucleotides outside the gene matches: 8. The DNA for the CDR3 is TGTGCCAGCAGTCCAAGGGGGCGGTGGACCGGGGAGCTGTTTTTT. This translates into CASSPRGRWTGELFF.